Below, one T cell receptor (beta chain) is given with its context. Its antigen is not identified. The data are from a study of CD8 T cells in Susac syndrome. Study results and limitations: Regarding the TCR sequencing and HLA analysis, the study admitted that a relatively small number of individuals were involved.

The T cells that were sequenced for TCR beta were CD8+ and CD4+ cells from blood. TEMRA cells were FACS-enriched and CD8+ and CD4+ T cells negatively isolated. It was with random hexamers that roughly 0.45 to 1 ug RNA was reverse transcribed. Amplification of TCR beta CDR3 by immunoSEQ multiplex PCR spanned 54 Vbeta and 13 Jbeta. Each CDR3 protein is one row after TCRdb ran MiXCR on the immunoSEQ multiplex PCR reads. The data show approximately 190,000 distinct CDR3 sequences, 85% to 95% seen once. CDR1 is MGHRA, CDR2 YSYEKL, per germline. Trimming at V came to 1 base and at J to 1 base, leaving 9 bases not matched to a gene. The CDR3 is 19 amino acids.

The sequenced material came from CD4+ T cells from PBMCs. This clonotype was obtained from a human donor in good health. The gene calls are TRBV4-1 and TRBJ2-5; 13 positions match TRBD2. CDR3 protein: CASSQGGTSGAPSQETQYF. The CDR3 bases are TGCGCCAGCAGCCAAGGGGGGACTAGCGGGGCCCCCTCCCAAGAGACCCAGTACTTC.